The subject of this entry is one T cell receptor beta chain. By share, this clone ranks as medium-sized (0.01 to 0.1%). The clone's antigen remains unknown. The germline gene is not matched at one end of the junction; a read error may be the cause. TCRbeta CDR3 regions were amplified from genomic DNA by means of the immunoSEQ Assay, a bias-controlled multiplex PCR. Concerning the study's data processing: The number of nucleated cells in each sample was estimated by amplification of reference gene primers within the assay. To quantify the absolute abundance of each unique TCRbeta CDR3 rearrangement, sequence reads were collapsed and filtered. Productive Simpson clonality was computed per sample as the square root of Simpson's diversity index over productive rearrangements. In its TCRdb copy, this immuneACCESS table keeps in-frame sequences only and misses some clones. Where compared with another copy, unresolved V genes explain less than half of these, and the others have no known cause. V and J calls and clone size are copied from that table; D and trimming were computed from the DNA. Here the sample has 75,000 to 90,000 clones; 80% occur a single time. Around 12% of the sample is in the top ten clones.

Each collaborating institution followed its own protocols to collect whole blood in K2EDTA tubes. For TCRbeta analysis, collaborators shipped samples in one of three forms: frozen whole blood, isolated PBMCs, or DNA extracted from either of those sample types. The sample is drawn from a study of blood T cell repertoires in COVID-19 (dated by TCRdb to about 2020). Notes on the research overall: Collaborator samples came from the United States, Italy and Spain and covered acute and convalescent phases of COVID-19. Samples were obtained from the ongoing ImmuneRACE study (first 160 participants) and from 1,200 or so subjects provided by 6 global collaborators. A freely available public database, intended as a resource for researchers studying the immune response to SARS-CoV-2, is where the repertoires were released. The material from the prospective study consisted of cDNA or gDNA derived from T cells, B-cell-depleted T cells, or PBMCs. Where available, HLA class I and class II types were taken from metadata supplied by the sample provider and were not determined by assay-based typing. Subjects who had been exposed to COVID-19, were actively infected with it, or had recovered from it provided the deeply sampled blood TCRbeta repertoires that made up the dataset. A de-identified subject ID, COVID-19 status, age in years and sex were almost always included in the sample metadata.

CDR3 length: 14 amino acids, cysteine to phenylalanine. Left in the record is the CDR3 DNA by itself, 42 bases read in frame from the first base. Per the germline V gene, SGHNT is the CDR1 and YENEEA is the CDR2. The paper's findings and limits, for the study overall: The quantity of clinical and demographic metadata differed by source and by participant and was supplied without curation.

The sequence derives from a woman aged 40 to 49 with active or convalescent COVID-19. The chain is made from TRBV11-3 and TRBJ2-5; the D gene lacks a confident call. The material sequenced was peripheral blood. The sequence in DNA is TGTGCCAGCAGCTTATCAGCAGGCCAAAAGACCCAGTACTTC. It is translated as CASSLSAGQKTQYF. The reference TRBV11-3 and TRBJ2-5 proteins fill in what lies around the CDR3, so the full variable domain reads EAGVVQSPRYKIIEKKQPVAFWCNPISGHNTLYWYLQNLGQGPELLIRYENEEAVDDSQLPKDRFSAERLKGVDSTLKIQPAELGDSAVYLCASSLSAGQKTQYFGPGTRLLVL.